This TCR beta chain comes out of a study of blood T cell repertoires in COVID-19. Study at large: COVID-19 samples collected from the United States, Italy and Spain covered acute and convalescent phases. The analysed material was cDNA or gDNA that came from T cells, B-cell-depleted T cells, or PBMCs.

Germline V lookup: CDR1 SNHLY, CDR2 FYNNEI. With 1 base removed from V and 5 bases from J, the gap between germline ends came to 8 bases. This CDR3 region has 13 residues. Sequenced by immunoSEQ multiplex PCR; TCRdb stores in-frame clones only, minus some. The table shows about 110,000 clones, with approximately 80% occurring only once. The genes are TRBV2 and TRBJ2-5; perhaps TRBD2 as D (6 bases). The sample taken for sequencing was peripheral blood. The sequence came from an older man with acute or convalescent COVID-19. CDR3 protein: CASSEGRAETQYF. CDR3 nucleotide sequence: TGTGCCAGCAGTGAAGGGAGGGCCGAGACCCAGTACTTC.